This TCR beta chain was observed in a study of T-cell memory formation after mild COVID-19. This clonotype has more than one count but fewer than ten. Looked up from germline, CDR1 is MNHNS and CDR2 is SASEGT. The CDR3 sequence is 16 residues long. The V end lost 2 bases, the J end lost 3 bases, and 14 bases lay between the germline ends. TCRdb re-analysed the 5' RACE reads in MiXCR, keeping a single row per CDR3 protein. This table holds hundreds of thousands of distinct CDR3 sequences, over 13% found once. This TCR came from a man between 18 and 35 years old who had mild COVID-19 (a few samples of this study predate the infection). Cell type and time point are not known. Input material: PBMCs or a T cell subset sorted from them (not recorded which). The chain recombines TRBV6-1 with TRBJ1-5; the D is unclear. CDR3 nucleotides: TGTGCCAGCAGTGAATTCTTGTACGGGGACAATCAGCCCCAGCATTTT. Translation: CASSEFLYGDNQPQHF.